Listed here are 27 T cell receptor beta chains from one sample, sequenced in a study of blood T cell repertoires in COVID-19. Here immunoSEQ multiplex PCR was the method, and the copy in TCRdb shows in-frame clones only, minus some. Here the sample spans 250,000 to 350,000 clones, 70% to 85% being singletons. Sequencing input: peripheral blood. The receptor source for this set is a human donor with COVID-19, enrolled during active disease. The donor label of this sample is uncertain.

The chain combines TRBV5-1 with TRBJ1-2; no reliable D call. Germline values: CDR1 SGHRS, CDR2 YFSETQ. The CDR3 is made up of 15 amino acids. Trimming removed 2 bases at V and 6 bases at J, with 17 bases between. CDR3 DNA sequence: TGCGCCAGCAGCTTAGGCTCCGGAGTCGGTGATGGCTACACCTTC. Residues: CASSLGSGVGDGYTF.

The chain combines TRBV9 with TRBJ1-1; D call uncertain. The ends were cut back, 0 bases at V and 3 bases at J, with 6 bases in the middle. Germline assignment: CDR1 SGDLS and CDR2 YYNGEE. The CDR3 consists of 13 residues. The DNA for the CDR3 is TGTGCCAGCAGCGTAGCTCAGGACACTGAAGCTTTCTTT. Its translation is CASSVAQDTEAFF.

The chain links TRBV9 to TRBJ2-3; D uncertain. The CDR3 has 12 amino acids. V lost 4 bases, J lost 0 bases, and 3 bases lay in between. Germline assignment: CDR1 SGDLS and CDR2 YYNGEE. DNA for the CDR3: TGTGCCAGCAGCCGTAGCACAGATACGCAGTATTTT. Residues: CASSRSTDTQYF.

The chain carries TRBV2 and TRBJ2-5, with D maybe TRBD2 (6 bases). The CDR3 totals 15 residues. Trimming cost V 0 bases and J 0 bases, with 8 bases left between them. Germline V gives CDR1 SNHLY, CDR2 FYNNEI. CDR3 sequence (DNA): TGTGCCAGCAGTGAAGCCCGGGACTACCAAGAGACCCAGTACTTC. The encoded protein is CASSEARDYQETQYF.

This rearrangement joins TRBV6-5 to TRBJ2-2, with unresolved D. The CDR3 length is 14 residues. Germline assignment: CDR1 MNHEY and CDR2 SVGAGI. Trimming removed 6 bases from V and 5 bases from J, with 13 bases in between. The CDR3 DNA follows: TGTGCCAGCAGAATCGGAGTTGTGACCGGGGAGCTGTTTTTT. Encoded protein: CASRIGVVTGELFF.

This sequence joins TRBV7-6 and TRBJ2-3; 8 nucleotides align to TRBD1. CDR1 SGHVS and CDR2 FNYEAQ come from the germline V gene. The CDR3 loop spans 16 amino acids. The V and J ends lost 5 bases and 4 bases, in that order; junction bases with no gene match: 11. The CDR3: CASSTTGTGGADTQYF. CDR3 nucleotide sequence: TGTGCCAGCAGCACAACCGGGACAGGAGGTGCAGATACGCAGTATTTT.

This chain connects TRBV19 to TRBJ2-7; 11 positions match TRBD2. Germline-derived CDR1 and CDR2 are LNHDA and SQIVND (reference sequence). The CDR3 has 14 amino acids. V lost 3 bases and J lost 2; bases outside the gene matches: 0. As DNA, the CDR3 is TGTGCCAGTAGTATGACTAGCGGGACCTACGAGCAGTACTTC. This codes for CASSMTSGTYEQYF. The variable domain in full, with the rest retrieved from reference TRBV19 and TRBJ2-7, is DGGITQSPKYLFRKEGQNVTLSCEQNLNHDAMYWYRQDPGQGLRLIYYSQIVNDFQKGDIAEGYSVSREKKESFPLTVTSAQKNPTAFYLCASSMTSGTYEQYFGPGTRLTVT.

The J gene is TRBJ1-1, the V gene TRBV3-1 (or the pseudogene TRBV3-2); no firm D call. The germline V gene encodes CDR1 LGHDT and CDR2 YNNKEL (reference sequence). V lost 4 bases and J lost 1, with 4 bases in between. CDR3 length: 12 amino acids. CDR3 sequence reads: CASSRANTEAFF. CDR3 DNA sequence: TGTGCCAGCAGCCGGGCGAACACTGAAGCTTTCTTT.

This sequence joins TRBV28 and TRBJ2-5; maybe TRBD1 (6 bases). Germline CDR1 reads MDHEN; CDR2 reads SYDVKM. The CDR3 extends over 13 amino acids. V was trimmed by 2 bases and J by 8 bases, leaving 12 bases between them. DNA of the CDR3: TGTGCCAGCAGTTTAGGCAGGGGAGATACCCAGTACTTC. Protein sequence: CASSLGRGDTQYF.

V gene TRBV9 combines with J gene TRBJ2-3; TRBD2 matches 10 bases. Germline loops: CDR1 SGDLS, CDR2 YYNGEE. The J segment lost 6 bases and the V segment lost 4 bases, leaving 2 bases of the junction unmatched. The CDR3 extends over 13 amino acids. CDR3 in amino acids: CASSSSGSDTQYF. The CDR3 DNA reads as TGTGCCAGCAGCTCTAGCGGGAGTGATACGCAGTATTTT.

In DNA form, the CDR3 reads TGCGCCAGCAGCCAGGAATGGGGGGGGCGAGGCTATGGCTACACCTTC. It specifies CASSQEWGGRGYGYTF. The rearrangement joins TRBV4-3 to TRBJ1-2, with TRBD1 as a possible D gene (6 bases). The CDR3 extends over 16 amino acids. Germline values: CDR1 LGHNA, CDR2 YSLEER. V was trimmed by 3 bases and J by 4 bases, leaving 18 bases between them.

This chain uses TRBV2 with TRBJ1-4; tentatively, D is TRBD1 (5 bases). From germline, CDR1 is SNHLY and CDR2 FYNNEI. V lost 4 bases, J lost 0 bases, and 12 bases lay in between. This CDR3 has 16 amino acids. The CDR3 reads CASSGGGGATNEKLFF. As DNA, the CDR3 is TGTGCCAGCAGTGGTGGGGGAGGTGCAACTAATGAAAAACTGTTTTTT.

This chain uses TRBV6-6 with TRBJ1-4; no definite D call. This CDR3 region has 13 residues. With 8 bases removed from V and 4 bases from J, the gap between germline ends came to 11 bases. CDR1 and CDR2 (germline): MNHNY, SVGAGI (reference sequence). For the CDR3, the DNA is TGTGCCAGCGAGAGGCAGAATAATGAAAAACTGTTTTTT. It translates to CASERQNNEKLFF.

The CDR3 here is CASSAGTGDGYTF. CDR3 DNA sequence: TGTGCCAGTAGTGCCGGGACAGGGGACGGCTACACCTTC. The rearrangement joins TRBV19 to TRBJ1-2; 10 bases line up with TRBD1. Germline values: CDR1 LNHDA, CDR2 SQIVND (reference sequence). The ends lost 5 bases at V and 8 bases at J; junction bases unmatched: 5. The CDR3 spans 13 residues.

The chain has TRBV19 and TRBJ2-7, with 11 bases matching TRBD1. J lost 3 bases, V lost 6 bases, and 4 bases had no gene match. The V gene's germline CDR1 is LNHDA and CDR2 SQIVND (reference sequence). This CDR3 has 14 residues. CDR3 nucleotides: TGTGCCAGTAGCGGACAGGGGGCTTTCTACGAGCAGTACTTC. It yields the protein CASSGQGAFYEQYF.

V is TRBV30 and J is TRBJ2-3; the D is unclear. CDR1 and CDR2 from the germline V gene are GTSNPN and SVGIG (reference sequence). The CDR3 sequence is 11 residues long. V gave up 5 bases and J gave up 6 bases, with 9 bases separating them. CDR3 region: CAWGLGDTQYF. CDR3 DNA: TGTGCCTGGGGCCTCGGGGATACGCAGTATTTT.

CDR3 bases: TGCGCCAGCAGCTTGACCCCTGTAGCGAGGAGTTACGAGCAGTACTTC. Its protein product is CASSLTPVARSYEQYF. The chain links TRBV5-1 to TRBJ2-7, with D maybe TRBD2 (5 bases). In germline, CDR1 is SGHRS, CDR2 YFSETQ. The CDR3 extends over 16 amino acids. V lost 1 base and J 4 bases, leaving 18 bases between the germline ends.

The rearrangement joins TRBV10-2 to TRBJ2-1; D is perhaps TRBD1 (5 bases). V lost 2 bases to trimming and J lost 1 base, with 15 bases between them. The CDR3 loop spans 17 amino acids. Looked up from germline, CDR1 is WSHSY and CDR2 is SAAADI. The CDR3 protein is CASSEGWGPTSYNEQFF. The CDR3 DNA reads TGCGCCAGCAGTGAGGGATGGGGCCCGACATCCTACAATGAGCAGTTCTTC.

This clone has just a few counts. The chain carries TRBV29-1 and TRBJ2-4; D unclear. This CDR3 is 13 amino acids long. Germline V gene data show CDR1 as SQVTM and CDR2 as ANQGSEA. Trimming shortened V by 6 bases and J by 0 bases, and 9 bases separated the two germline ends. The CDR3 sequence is CSVSLLAKNIQYF. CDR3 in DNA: TGCAGCGTCTCCTTACTAGCCAAAAACATTCAGTACTTC.

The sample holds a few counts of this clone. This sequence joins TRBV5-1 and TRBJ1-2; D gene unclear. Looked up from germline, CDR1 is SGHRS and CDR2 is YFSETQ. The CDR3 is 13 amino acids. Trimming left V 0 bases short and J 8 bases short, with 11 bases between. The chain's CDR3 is CASSLVETVGYTF. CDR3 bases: TGCGCCAGCAGCTTGGTGGAGACTGTGGGCTACACCTTC.

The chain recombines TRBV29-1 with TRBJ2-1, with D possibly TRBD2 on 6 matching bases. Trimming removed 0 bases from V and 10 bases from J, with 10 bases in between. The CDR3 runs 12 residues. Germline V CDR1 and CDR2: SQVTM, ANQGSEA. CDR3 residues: CSVEDREMEQFF. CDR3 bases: TGCAGCGTTGAAGATCGGGAGATGGAGCAGTTCTTC.

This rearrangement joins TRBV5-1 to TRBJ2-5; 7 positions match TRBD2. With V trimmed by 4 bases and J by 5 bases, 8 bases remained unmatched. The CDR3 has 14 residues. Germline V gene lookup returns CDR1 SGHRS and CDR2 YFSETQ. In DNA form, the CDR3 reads TGCGCCAGCAGCCCCCGACTAGCAGGGGAGACCCAGTACTTC. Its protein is CASSPRLAGETQYF.

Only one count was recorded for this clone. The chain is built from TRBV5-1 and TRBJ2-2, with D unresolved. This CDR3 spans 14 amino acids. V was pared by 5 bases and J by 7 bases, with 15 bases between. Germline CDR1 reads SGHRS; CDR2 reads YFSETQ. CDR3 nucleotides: TGCGCCAGCAGTCGAGCTAGTATGGTCGGGGAGCTGTTTTTT. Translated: CASSRASMVGELFF.

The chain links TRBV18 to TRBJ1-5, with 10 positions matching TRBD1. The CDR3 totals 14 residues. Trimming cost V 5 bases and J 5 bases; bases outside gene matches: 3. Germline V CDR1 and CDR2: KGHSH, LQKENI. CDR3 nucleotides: TGTGCCAGCTCATCGACAGGGGGCGATCAGCCCCAGCATTTT. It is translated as CASSSTGGDQPQHF.

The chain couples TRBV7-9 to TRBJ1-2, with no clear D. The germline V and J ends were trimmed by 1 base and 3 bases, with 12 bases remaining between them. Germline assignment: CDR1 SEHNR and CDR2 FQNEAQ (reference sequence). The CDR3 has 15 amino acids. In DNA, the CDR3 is TGTGCCAGCAGCTTAGAACCCCGAGGAGACTATGGCTACACCTTC. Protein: CASSLEPRGDYGYTF. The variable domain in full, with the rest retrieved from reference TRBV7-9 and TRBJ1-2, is DTGVSQNPRHKITKRGQNVTFRCDPISEHNRLYWYRQTLGQGPEFLTYFQNEAQLEKSRLLSDRFSAERPKGSFSTLEIQRTEQGDSAMYLCASSLEPRGDYGYTFGSGTRLTVV.

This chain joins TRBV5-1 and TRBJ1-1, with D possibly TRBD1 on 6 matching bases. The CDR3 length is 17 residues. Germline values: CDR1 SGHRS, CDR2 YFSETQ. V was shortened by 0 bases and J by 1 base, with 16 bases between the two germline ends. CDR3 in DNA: TGCGCCAGCAGCTTGGTCACGGGGGGCAGCCCGAACACTGAAGCTTTCTTT. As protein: CASSLVTGGSPNTEAFF.

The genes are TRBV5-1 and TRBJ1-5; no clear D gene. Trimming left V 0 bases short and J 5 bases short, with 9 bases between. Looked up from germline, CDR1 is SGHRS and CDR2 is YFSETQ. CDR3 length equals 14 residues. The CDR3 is CASSLVGGYQPQHF. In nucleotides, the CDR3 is TGCGCCAGCAGCTTGGTCGGAGGGTATCAGCCCCAGCATTTT.